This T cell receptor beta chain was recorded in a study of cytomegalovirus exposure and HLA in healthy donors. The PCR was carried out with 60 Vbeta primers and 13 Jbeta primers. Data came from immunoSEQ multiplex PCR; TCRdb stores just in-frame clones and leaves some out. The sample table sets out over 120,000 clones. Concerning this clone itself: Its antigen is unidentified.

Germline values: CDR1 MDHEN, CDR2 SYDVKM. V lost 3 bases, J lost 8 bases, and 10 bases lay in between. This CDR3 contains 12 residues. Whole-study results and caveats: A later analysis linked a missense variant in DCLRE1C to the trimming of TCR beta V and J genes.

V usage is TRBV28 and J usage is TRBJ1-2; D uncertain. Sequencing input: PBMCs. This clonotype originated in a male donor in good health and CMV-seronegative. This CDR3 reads CASSFGEGGYTF. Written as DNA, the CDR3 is TGTGCCAGCAGTTTCGGGGAGGGAGGCTACACCTTC.